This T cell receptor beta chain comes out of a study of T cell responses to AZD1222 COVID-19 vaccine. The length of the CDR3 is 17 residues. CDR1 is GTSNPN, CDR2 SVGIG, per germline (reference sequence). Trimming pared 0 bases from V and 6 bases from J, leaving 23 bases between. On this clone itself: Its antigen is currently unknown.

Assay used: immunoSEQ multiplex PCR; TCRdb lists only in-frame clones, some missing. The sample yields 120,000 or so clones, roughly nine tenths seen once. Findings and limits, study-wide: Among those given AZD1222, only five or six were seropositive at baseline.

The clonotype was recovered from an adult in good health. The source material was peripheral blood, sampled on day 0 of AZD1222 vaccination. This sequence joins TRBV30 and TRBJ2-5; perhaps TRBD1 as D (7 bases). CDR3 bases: TGTGCCTGGAGTGTACTACCGCGGGACAGTCACCAGAAGACCCAGTACTTC. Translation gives CAWSVLPRDSHQKTQYF.